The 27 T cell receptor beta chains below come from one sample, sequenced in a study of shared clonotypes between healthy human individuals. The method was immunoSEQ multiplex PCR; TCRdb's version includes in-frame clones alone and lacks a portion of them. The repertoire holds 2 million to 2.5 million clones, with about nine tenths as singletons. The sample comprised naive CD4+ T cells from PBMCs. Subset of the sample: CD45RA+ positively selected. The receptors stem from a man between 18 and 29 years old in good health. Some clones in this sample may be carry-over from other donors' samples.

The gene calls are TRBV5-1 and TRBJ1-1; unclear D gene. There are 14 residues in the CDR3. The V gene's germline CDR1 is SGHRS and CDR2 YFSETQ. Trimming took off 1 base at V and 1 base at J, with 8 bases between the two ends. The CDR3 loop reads CASSLFPGNTEAFF. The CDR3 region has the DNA TGCGCCAGCAGCTTGTTTCCGGGGAACACTGAAGCTTTCTTT.

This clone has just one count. For the CDR3, the DNA is TGTGCCAGCAGCCCTGGGACAGGCGGAAACACCATATATTTT. This codes for CASSPGTGGNTIYF. The chain carries TRBV7-6 and TRBJ1-3, with TRBD1 identical over 8 bases. The length of the CDR3 is 14 residues. V shed 5 bases, J shed 4 bases, and the junction held 4 bases outside the gene matches. Per the germline V gene, CDR1 is SGHVS and CDR2 is FNYEAQ. The entire variable domain, with the rest obtained from reference TRBV7-6 and TRBJ1-3, is as follows: GAGVSQSPRYKVTKRGQDVALRCDPISGHVSLYWYRQALGQGPEFLTYFNYEAQQDKSGLPNDRFSAERPEGSISTLTIQRTEQRDSAMYRCASSPGTGGNTIYFGEGSWLTVV.

The CDR3 loop reads CASSESHRGSTDTQYF. Written as DNA, the CDR3 is TGTGCCAGCAGTGAATCCCACCGGGGGAGCACAGATACGCAGTATTTT. This chain joins TRBV25-1 and TRBJ2-3; weak D call: TRBD2 (6 bases). The germline gives CDR1 MGHDK, CDR2 SYGVNS. Trimming shortened V by 1 base and J by 0 bases, and 11 bases separated the two germline ends. The CDR3 loop spans 16 amino acids.

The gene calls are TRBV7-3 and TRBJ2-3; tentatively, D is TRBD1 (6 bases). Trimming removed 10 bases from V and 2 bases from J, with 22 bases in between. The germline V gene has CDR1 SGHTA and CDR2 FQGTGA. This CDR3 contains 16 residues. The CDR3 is CATSKGVARNTDTQYF. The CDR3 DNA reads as TGTGCCACCTCGAAGGGGGTAGCCCGTAACACAGATACGCAGTATTTT.

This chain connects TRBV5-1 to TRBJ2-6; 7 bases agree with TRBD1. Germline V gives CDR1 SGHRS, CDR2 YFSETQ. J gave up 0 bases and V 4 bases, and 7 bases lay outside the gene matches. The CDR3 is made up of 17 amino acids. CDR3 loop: CASSAEGQSSGANVLTF. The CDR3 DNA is TGCGCCAGCAGCGCCGAGGGACAGAGCTCTGGGGCCAACGTCCTGACTTTC.

The CDR3 DNA is TGTGCCAGCACGCGATCGAGCAATCAGCCCCAGCATTTT. Its translation is CASTRSSNQPQHF. This rearrangement joins TRBV2 to TRBJ1-5, with unresolved D. V lost 7 bases and J lost 1, with 8 bases in between. The V gene's germline CDR1 is SNHLY and CDR2 FYNNEI. The CDR3 is 13 residues long.

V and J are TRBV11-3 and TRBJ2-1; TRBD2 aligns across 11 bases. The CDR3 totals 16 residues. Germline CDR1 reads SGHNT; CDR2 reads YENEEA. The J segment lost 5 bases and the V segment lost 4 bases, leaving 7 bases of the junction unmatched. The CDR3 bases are TGTGCCAGCAGCTCTGGGACTAGCGGAGGAGACAATGAGCAGTTCTTC. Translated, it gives CASSSGTSGGDNEQFF.

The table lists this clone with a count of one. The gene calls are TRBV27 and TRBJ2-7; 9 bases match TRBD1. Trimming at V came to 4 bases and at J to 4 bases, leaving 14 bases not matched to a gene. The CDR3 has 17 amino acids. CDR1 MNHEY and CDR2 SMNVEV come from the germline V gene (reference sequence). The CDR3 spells CASSSTGTGNQVYEQYF. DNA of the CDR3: TGTGCCAGCAGTTCTACCGGGACAGGGAATCAAGTGTACGAGCAGTACTTC.

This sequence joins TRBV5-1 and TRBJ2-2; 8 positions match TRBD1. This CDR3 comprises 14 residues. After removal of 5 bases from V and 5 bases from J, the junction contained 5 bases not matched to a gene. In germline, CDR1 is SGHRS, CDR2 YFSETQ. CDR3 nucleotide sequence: TGCGCCAGCAGGGACAGGGTAGAAACCGGGGAGCTGTTTTTT. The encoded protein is CASRDRVETGELFF.

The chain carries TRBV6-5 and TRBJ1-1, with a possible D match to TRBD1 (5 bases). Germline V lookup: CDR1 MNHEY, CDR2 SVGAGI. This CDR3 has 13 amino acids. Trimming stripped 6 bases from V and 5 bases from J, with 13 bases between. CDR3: CASSPAGYTEAFF. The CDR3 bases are TGTGCCAGCAGCCCCGCAGGGTATACTGAAGCTTTCTTT.

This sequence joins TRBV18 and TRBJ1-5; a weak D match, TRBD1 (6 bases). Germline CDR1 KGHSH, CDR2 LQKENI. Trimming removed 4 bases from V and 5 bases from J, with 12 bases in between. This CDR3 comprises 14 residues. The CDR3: CASSLLQGDQPQHF. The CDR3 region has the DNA TGTGCCAGCTCACTACTACAGGGAGATCAGCCCCAGCATTTT.

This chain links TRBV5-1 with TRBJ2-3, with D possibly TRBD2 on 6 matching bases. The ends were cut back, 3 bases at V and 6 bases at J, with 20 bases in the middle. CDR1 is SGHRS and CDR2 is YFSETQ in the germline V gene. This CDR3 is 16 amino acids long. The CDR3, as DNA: TGCGCCAGCAGCTGGGGGGTACTAGGTGCTTGGGATACGCAGTATTTT. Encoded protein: CASSWGVLGAWDTQYF. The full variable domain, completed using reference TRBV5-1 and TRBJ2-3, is KAGVTQTPRYLIKTRGQQVTLSCSPISGHRSVSWYQQTPGQGLQFLFEYFSETQRNKGNFPGRFSGRQFSNSRSEMNVSTLELGDSALYLCASSWGVLGAWDTQYFGPGTRLTVL.

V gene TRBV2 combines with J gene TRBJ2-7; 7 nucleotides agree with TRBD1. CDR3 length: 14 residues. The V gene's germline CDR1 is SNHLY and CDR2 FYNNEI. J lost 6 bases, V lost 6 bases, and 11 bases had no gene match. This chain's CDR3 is CASSPAGPGGEQYF. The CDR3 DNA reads TGTGCCAGCAGCCCCGCCGGCCCAGGGGGCGAGCAGTACTTC.

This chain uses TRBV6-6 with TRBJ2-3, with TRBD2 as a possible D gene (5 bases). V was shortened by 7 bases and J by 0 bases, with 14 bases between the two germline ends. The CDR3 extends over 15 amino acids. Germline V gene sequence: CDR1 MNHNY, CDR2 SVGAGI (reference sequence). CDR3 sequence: CASTETGSSTDTQYF. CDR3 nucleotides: TGTGCCAGCACCGAGACGGGATCTAGCACAGATACGCAGTATTTT.

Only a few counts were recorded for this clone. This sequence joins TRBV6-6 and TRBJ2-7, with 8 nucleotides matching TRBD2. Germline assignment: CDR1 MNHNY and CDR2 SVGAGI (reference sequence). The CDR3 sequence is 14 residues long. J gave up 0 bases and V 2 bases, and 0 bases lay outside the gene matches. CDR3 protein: CASSYGTSSYEQYF. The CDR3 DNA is TGTGCCAGCAGTTACGGGACTAGCTCCTACGAGCAGTACTTC.

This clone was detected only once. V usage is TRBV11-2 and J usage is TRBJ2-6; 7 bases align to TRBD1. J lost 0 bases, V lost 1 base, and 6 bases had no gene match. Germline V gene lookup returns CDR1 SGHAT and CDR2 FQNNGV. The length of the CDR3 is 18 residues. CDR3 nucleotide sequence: TGTGCCAGCAGCTTAGCGGACAGGTTCAGCTCTGGGGCCAACGTCCTGACTTTC. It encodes CASSLADRFSSGANVLTF. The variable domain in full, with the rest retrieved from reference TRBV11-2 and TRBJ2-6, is EAGVAQSPRYKIIEKRQSVAFWCNPISGHATLYWYQQILGQGPKLLIQFQNNGVVDDSQLPKDRFSAERLKGVDSTLKIQPAKLEDSAVYLCASSLADRFSSGANVLTFGAGSRLTVL.

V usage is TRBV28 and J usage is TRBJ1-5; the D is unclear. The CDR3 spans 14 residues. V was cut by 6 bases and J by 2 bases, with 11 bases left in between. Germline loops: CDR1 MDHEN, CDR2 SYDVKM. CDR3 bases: TGTGCCAGCAGCCCAGGAGATCGCAATCAGCCCCAGCATTTT. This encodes CASSPGDRNQPQHF.

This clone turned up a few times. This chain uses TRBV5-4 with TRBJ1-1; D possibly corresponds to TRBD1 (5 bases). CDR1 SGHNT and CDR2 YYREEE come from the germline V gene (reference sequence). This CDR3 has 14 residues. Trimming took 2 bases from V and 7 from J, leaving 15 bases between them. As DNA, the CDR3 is TGTGCCAGCAGCTTCGACACCGGGACTTTTGAAGCTTTCTTT. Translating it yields CASSFDTGTFEAFF.

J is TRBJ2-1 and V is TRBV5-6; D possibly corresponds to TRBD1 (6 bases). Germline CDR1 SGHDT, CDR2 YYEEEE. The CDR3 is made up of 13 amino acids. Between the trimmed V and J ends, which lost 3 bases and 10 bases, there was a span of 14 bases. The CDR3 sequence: CASSWAYGTEQFF. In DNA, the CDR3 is TGTGCCAGCAGCTGGGCCTATGGGACAGAGCAGTTCTTC.

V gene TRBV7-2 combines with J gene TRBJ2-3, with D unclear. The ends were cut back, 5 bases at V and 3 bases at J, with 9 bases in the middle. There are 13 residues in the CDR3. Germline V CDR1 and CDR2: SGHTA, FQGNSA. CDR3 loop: CASSVERTDTQYF. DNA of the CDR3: TGTGCCAGCAGCGTTGAGAGGACAGATACGCAGTATTTT.

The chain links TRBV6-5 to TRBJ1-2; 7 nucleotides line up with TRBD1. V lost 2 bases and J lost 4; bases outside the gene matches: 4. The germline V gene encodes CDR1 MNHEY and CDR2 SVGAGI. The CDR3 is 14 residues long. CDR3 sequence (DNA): TGTGCCAGCAGTTACCGGGGACAGAGCTATGGCTACACCTTC. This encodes CASSYRGQSYGYTF.

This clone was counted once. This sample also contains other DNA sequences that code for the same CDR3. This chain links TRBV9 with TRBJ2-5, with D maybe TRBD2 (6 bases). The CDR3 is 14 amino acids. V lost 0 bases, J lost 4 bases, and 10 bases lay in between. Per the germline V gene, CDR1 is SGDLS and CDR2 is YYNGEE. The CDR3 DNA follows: TGTGCCAGCAGCGTAGGGCGGGGTCGAGAGACCCAGTACTTC. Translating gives CASSVGRGRETQYF.

CDR3 sequence reads: CASSDPPGQMAKNIQYF. CDR3 sequence (DNA): TGTGCCAGCAGTGACCCTCCGGGACAAATGGCCAAAAACATTCAGTACTTC. This sequence joins TRBV6-1 and TRBJ2-4, with D tentatively TRBD1 (6 bases). CDR1 is MNHNS, CDR2 SASEGT, per germline. The CDR3 extends over 17 amino acids. The V end was cut by 3 bases, the J end by 1 base, with 16 bases between.

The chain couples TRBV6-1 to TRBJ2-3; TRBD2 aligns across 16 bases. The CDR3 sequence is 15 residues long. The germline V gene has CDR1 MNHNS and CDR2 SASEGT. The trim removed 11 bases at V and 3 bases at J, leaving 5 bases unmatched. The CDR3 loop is CAGTSGRGGTDTQYF. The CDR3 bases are TGTGCCGGGACTAGCGGGAGGGGGGGTACAGATACGCAGTATTTT.

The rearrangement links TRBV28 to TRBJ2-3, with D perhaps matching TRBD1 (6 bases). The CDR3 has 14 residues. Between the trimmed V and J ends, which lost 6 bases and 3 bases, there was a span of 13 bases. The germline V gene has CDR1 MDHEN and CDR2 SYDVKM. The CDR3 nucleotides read TGTGCCAGCAGGACAGGAGAACGAACAGATACGCAGTATTTT. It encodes CASRTGERTDTQYF.

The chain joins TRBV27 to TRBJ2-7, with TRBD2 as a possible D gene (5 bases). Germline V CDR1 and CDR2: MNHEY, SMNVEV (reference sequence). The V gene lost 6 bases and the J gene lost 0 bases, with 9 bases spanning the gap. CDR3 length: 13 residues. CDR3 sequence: CASSGISSYEQYF. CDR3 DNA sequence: TGTGCCAGCAGCGGGATCAGCTCCTACGAGCAGTACTTC.

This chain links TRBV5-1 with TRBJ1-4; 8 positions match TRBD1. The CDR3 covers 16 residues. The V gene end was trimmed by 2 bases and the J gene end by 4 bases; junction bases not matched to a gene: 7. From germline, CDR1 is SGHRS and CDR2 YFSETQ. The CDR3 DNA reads TGCGCCAGCAGCTTCGTAGGACAGGGCGGTAATGAAAAACTGTTTTTT. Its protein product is CASSFVGQGGNEKLFF.